Listed below are T cell receptor beta chains from one sample, sequenced in a study of blood T cell repertoires in COVID-19. Assay: immunoSEQ multiplex PCR; the TCRdb copy retains only in-frame clones and omits some. The sample has some 150,000 clones; about nine tenths are singletons. The source material was peripheral blood. The receptors here all came from a woman aged 55 to 70 who had recovered from COVID-19. CDR3s include the opening cysteine and the closing phenylalanine or tryptophan. A D gene is named only where the DNA matches it firmly. Rows give clone size only sometimes, using once, few, many, or a class for an expanded clone.

size	J	V	D	CDR3	DNA
.	TRBJ2-1	TRBV19	.	CASSIDPPGGMGYNEQFF	TGTGCCAGTAGTATAGATCCCCCGGGGGGCATGGGTTACAATGAGCAGTTCTTC
.	TRBJ1-1	TRBV6-6	.	CASRQGGTEAFF	TGTGCCAGCAGGCAGGGTGGGACTGAAGCTTTCTTT
.	TRBJ2-7	TRBV19	TRBD2	CASSKDQRGAYYEQYF	TGTGCCAGTAGTAAAGACCAGCGGGGGGCCTACTACGAGCAGTACTTC
.	TRBJ1-6	TRBV27	.	CASSLWWTDASPLHF	TGTGCCAGCAGTTTATGGTGGACAGATGCGTCACCCCTCCACTTT
.	TRBJ2-5	TRBV5-1	.	CASSLEGGAETQYF	TGCGCCAGCAGCTTGGAGGGGGGGGCTGAGACCCAGTACTTC
.	TRBJ1-4	TRBV4-1	TRBD1	CASSDGQGSEKLFF	TGCGCCAGCAGCGACGGACAGGGGAGTGAAAAACTGTTTTTT
.	TRBJ2-7	TRBV5-1	TRBD1	CASSRGTGGYEQYF	TGCGCCAGCAGCCGAGGGACAGGGGGCTACGAGCAGTACTTC
.	TRBJ1-3	TRBV7-8	TRBD1	CASSEQGQISGNTIYF	TGTGCCAGCAGCGAACAGGGACAGATCTCTGGAAACACCATATATTTT
once	TRBJ2-5	TRBV6-2/TRBV6-3	TRBD2	CASSLAGDMTQYF	TGTGCCAGCAGCCTAGCGGGGGATATGACCCAGTACTTC
.	TRBJ2-3	TRBV5-1	.	CASSLAQRTRTDTQYF	TGCGCCAGCAGCTTGGCTCAGCGGACCCGCACAGATACGCAGTATTTT
.	TRBJ1-6	TRBV5-8	TRBD1	CASTFSRGLNSPLHF	TGTGCCAGCACCTTCTCCAGGGGGCTAAATTCACCCCTCCACTTT
.	TRBJ1-2	TRBV6-5	TRBD1	CASSYGGQLYGYTF	TGTGCCAGCAGTTACGGGGGACAGCTCTATGGCTACACCTTC
.	TRBJ1-1	TRBV2	.	CASSVLIGATEAFF	TGTGCCAGCAGTGTCCTCATAGGGGCCACTGAAGCTTTCTTT
.	TRBJ1-1	TRBV6-6	TRBD1	CASNRQGGTEAFF	TGTGCCAGCAACCGACAGGGAGGCACTGAAGCTTTCTTT
.	TRBJ1-6	TRBV6-4	TRBD1	CASSESGQGNSPLHF	TGTGCCAGCAGTGAGTCCGGACAGGGCAATTCACCCCTCCACTTT
.	TRBJ1-1	TRBV4-1	TRBD1	CASSQATGIRAEAFF	TGCGCCAGCAGCCAGGCGACAGGGATACGCGCTGAAGCTTTCTTT
.	TRBJ1-5	TRBV28	.	CASSAPTDQPQHF	TGTGCCAGCAGTGCCCCGACAGATCAGCCCCAGCATTTT
.	TRBJ2-2	TRBV5-1	.	CASLSGGPNTGELFF	TGCGCCAGCCTTTCGGGGGGCCCAAACACCGGGGAGCTGTTTTTT
.	TRBJ1-1	TRBV15	.	CATSRKKTGNTEAFF	TGTGCCACCAGCAGGAAAAAGACAGGGAACACTGAAGCTTTCTTT
.	TRBJ2-5	TRBV5-4	TRBD2	CASSLFSGGPGETQYF	TGTGCCAGCAGCCTCTTTAGCGGGGGGCCGGGAGAGACCCAGTACTTC
.	TRBJ1-1	TRBV6-5	TRBD1	CASKMLRTGGTEAFF	TGTGCCAGCAAAATGCTCCGGACAGGGGGGACTGAAGCTTTCTTT
.	TRBJ2-7	TRBV28	TRBD1	CASSSTGGTHEQYF	TGTGCCAGCAGTTCGACAGGGGGGACACACGAGCAGTACTTC
.	TRBJ2-3	TRBV18	.	CASSLLDSVGGTDTQYF	TGTGCCAGCTCACTACTAGACAGCGTCGGGGGAACAGATACGCAGTATTTT
.	TRBJ1-3	TRBV7-9	TRBD1	CASSFTGQGSGNTIYF	TGTGCCAGCAGCTTTACCGGACAGGGGTCTGGAAACACCATATATTTT
.	TRBJ1-2	TRBV18	.	CASSPSRSEESYTF	TGTGCCAGCTCACCCTCCCGGTCGGAGGAAAGCTACACCTTC
many	TRBJ1-2	TRBV6-5	TRBD1	CASSRDRFDGYTF	TGTGCCAGCAGTCGGGACAGATTTGATGGCTACACCTTC
.	TRBJ2-5	TRBV19	.	CASSAGQPQGTQYF	TGTGCCAGTAGTGCGGGACAGCCCCAAGGTACCCAGTACTTC